A selection of T cell receptor beta chains follows, all from one sample in a study of cytomegalovirus exposure and HLA in healthy donors. Using immunoSEQ multiplex PCR, the repertoire was profiled, and TCRdb retains in-frame clones only, with some absent. The sample yields some 90,000 clones, about 80% seen once. Sequenced input: PBMCs. These receptors all come from a female donor in good health and CMV-seronegative. The CDR3 runs from the conserved cysteine through the conserved F or W. Each record gives: V gene, J gene, clone size, CDR3 protein. Size is stated for part of the rows, as once, few or many counts, or as a class when the clone is expanded.

v_call: TRBV14
j_call: TRBJ2-3
clone_size: once
cdr3_aa: CASSLAAVDTQYF

v_call: TRBV12-5
j_call: TRBJ1-1
clone_size: NA
cdr3_aa: CASGSPRDRQGRTEAFF

v_call: TRBV4-2
j_call: TRBJ2-2
clone_size: once
cdr3_aa: CASSQEGSDSGELFF

v_call: TRBV4-1
j_call: TRBJ2-1
clone_size: NA
cdr3_aa: CASSLSDRVYNEQFF

v_call: TRBV5-6
j_call: TRBJ2-1
clone_size: NA
cdr3_aa: CASSEWTSGRRSYNEQFF

v_call: TRBV7-2
j_call: TRBJ1-2
clone_size: NA
cdr3_aa: CASSRSDRENYTF

v_call: TRBV5-1
j_call: TRBJ2-3
clone_size: NA
cdr3_aa: CASTEEGARDTQYF

v_call: TRBV28
j_call: TRBJ2-5
clone_size: NA
cdr3_aa: CASGQGLQETQYF

v_call: TRBV5-6
j_call: TRBJ2-6
clone_size: NA
cdr3_aa: CASSFQASSGANVLTF

v_call: TRBV6-5
j_call: TRBJ2-5
clone_size: NA
cdr3_aa: CASSPAPTSGKTQYF

v_call: TRBV15
j_call: TRBJ1-2
clone_size: NA
cdr3_aa: CATSRAGVQNGYTF

v_call: TRBV5-4
j_call: TRBJ2-7
clone_size: NA
cdr3_aa: CASSWGSGTDYEQYF

v_call: TRBV27
j_call: TRBJ1-5
clone_size: NA
cdr3_aa: CASSSNPGQGLGQPQHF

v_call: TRBV28
j_call: TRBJ2-5
clone_size: NA
cdr3_aa: CASSFMSGGETQYF

v_call: TRBV28
j_call: TRBJ1-2
clone_size: NA
cdr3_aa: CASSFGKAGGYGYTF

v_call: TRBV19
j_call: TRBJ1-3
clone_size: NA
cdr3_aa: CASTGQGTSSGNTIYF

v_call: TRBV19
j_call: TRBJ2-7
clone_size: NA
cdr3_aa: CASRDGTGGIYEQYF

v_call: TRBV6-1
j_call: TRBJ1-4
clone_size: NA
cdr3_aa: CASSIYRGDEKLFF

v_call: TRBV7-9
j_call: TRBJ1-2
clone_size: NA
cdr3_aa: CASSLVGGDGYTF

v_call: TRBV28
j_call: TRBJ2-1
clone_size: NA
cdr3_aa: CACAGRGTLTGNEQFF

v_call: TRBV19
j_call: TRBJ2-3
clone_size: once
cdr3_aa: CASRSGQGPDTQYF

v_call: TRBV11-1
j_call: TRBJ2-5
clone_size: once
cdr3_aa: CASSLEEGLAQETQYF

v_call: TRBV5-1
j_call: TRBJ2-7
clone_size: NA
cdr3_aa: CASSLGLAGSEQYF

v_call: TRBV5-6
j_call: TRBJ2-7
clone_size: NA
cdr3_aa: CASSLGRGNNYEQYF

v_call: TRBV19
j_call: TRBJ1-1
clone_size: NA
cdr3_aa: CASRKPAGLNTEAFF

v_call: TRBV18
j_call: TRBJ1-1
clone_size: NA
cdr3_aa: CASSGFGQGDAEAFF

v_call: TRBV6-5
j_call: TRBJ1-1
clone_size: NA
cdr3_aa: CASSLVQGSSGFF

v_call: TRBV28
j_call: TRBJ1-2
clone_size: few
cdr3_aa: CASSFSGVSYGYTF

v_call: TRBV15
j_call: TRBJ1-4
clone_size: NA
cdr3_aa: CATSEQGWDEKLFF

v_call: TRBV4-1
j_call: TRBJ2-7
clone_size: NA
cdr3_aa: CASSQDTSGGASYEQYF

v_call: TRBV7-2
j_call: TRBJ1-5
clone_size: NA
cdr3_aa: CASSLGSLPVPSQHF

v_call: TRBV5-1
j_call: TRBJ2-7
clone_size: few
cdr3_aa: CASSEDNSYEQYF

v_call: TRBV28
j_call: TRBJ2-7
clone_size: NA
cdr3_aa: CASSHRGISYEQYF

v_call: TRBV30
j_call: TRBJ2-3
clone_size: NA
cdr3_aa: CAWTLEIAGGPDTQYF

v_call: TRBV19
j_call: TRBJ1-5
clone_size: NA
cdr3_aa: CASSVRDIDQPQHF

v_call: TRBV4-1
j_call: TRBJ2-2
clone_size: NA
cdr3_aa: CASSQEGLAGGRVFTGELFF

v_call: TRBV5-1
j_call: TRBJ2-1
clone_size: NA
cdr3_aa: CASSSTGGNFNEQFF

v_call: TRBV10-3
j_call: TRBJ1-1
clone_size: NA
cdr3_aa: CAISEGGYTEAFF

v_call: TRBV4-2
j_call: TRBJ1-1
clone_size: NA
cdr3_aa: CASSQALGTANTEAFF

v_call: TRBV5-1
j_call: TRBJ2-3
clone_size: once
cdr3_aa: CASSLGVSGTTDTQYF